The 18 T cell receptor beta chains in this list originate from one sample, sequenced in a study of T cells after yellow fever vaccination. MiXCR, applied by TCRdb to the 5' RACE reads, yields one record per CDR3 protein. The repertoire includes 300,000 or so distinct CDR3 sequences, approximately 8% of them detected once, and around 3.5% sits in the top ten. Specimen: CD4+ T cells sorted from PBMCs, collected 5 days after the yellow fever booster vaccination. Source of these receptors: a man aged 18 to 30 who received the YFV17D yellow fever vaccine.

This clonotype was observed a handful of times. This chain links TRBV6-1 with TRBJ1-3, with a tentative D call TRBD1 (5 bases). Trimming pared 6 bases from V and 0 bases from J, leaving 15 bases between. The V gene's germline CDR1 is MNHNS and CDR2 SASEGT. This CDR3 is 16 amino acids long. This chain's CDR3 is CASSRQRGSSGNTIYF. The CDR3 DNA is TGTGCCAGCAGCAGACAGCGCGGGTCCTCTGGAAACACCATATATTTT.

This clonotype was observed many times. The gene calls are TRBV5-1 and TRBJ2-3, with 7 bases that match TRBD2. The CDR3 is 17 amino acids. The J segment lost 2 bases and the V segment lost 0 bases, leaving 9 bases of the junction unmatched. From germline, CDR1 is SGHRS and CDR2 YFSETQ. CDR3 in DNA: TGCGCCAGCAGCTTGGTGGCTAGCGGAGACTTCACAGATACGCAGTATTTT. This gives the protein CASSLVASGDFTDTQYF.

There are a few counts of this clonotype. The genes are TRBV4-3 and TRBJ1-1, with D perhaps matching TRBD1 (6 bases). V was shortened by 1 base and J by 1 base, with 13 bases between the two germline ends. Germline V gives CDR1 LGHNA, CDR2 YSLEER. This CDR3 contains 16 residues. This CDR3 is CASSQVGNRANTEAFF. The CDR3, as DNA: TGCGCCAGCAGCCAAGTGGGGAACAGGGCGAACACTGAAGCTTTCTTT.

This clonotype was recorded many times. V gene TRBV5-5 combines with J gene TRBJ2-3; the D is unclear. Trimming removed 2 bases from V and 5 bases from J, with 15 bases in between. This CDR3 contains 15 residues. Germline CDR1 reads SGHKS; CDR2 reads YYEKEE (reference sequence). CDR3 protein: CASSFDSLLEDTQYF. CDR3 nucleotides: TGTGCCAGCAGCTTCGACTCCCTTTTGGAAGATACGCAGTATTTT.

The sample holds many counts of this clonotype. V gene TRBV12-5 combines with J gene TRBJ2-7; 12 bases are shared with TRBD2. The CDR3 extends over 14 amino acids. The V and J ends lost 5 bases and 4 bases, in that order; junction bases with no gene match: 3. Germline CDR1 is LGHNT and CDR2 is FRNRAP. CDR3 loop: CASGGGLAGYEQYF. CDR3 bases: TGTGCTAGTGGTGGGGGACTAGCGGGTTACGAGCAGTACTTC.

This clonotype was counted only a few times. V usage is TRBV4-2 and J usage is TRBJ1-5; TRBD1 agrees at 8 bases. Unmatched junction bases numbered 9, after V lost 1 base and J lost 1 base. The V gene's germline CDR1 is LGHNA and CDR2 YNFKEQ. CDR3 length: 18 amino acids. DNA for the CDR3: TGTGCCAGCAGCCAAGGTTCAGGGGGCAGTTACAGCAATCAGCCCCAGCATTTT. Translated, it gives CASSQGSGGSYSNQPQHF.

This clonotype was recorded many times. The chain has TRBV7-2 and TRBJ2-5; TRBD2 might be the D (5 bases). Per germline, CDR1 SGHTA and CDR2 FQGNSA. Trimming shortened V by 5 bases and J by 5 bases, and 12 bases separated the two germline ends. The CDR3 is 13 residues long. This CDR3 reads CASSLKVAETQYF. DNA for the CDR3: TGTGCCAGCAGCCTTAAGGTAGCGGAGACCCAGTACTTC. Using reference TRBV7-2 and TRBJ2-5 for the parts outside the CDR3, the full variable domain is GAGVSQSPSNKVTEKGKDVELRCDPISGHTALYWYRQSLGQGLEFLIYFQGNSAPDKSGLPSDRFSAERTGGSVSTLTIQRTQQEDSAVYLCASSLKVAETQYFGPGTRLLVL.

The sample holds many counts of this clonotype. J is TRBJ1-5 and V is TRBV25-1, with D unclear. The V and J ends lost 7 bases and 0 bases respectively, with 10 bases between them. The germline V gene encodes CDR1 MGHDK and CDR2 SYGVNS. The CDR3 runs 14 residues. CDR3 loop: CASTDGDSNQPQHF. CDR3 DNA: TGTGCCAGCACGGACGGAGATAGCAATCAGCCCCAGCATTTT.

This clonotype occurred many times. The rearrangement uses TRBV29-1 and TRBJ2-3, with 9 bases identical to TRBD2. There are 14 residues in the CDR3. V lost 8 bases and J lost 1; bases outside the gene matches: 7. In germline, CDR1 is SQVTM, CDR2 ANQGSEA. The CDR3 loop is CSTDAGGGTDTQYF. The CDR3 DNA reads as TGCAGCACGGATGCGGGGGGGGGCACAGATACGCAGTATTTT.

The chain employs TRBV28 and TRBJ2-7; 8 bases are shared with TRBD1. The CDR3 runs to 15 residues. The V gene's germline CDR1 is MDHEN and CDR2 SYDVKM. The ends lost 5 bases at V and 4 bases at J; junction bases unmatched: 10. CDR3 amino acids: CASSGTQGAGYEQYF. The CDR3 nucleotides read TGTGCCAGCAGTGGAACTCAGGGGGCTGGTTACGAGCAGTACTTC.

This clonotype has more than one count but fewer than ten. The chain recombines TRBV6-6 with TRBJ2-1, with a possible D match to TRBD1 (6 bases). This CDR3 comprises 16 residues. Germline CDR1 is MNHNY and CDR2 is SVGAGI (reference sequence). Trimming took off 4 bases at V and 3 bases at J, with 16 bases between the two ends. DNA of the CDR3: TGTGCCAGCAGTTCACGTCAGGGGTCCCTCTACAATGAGCAGTTCTTC. Translation: CASSSRQGSLYNEQFF.

J is TRBJ2-4 and V is TRBV5-6; D call uncertain. The CDR3 extends over 13 amino acids. Germline loops: CDR1 SGHDT, CDR2 YYEEEE. The ends were cut back, 1 base at V and 1 base at J, with 3 bases in the middle. The CDR3 loop is CASSLYAKNIQYF. Written as DNA, the CDR3 is TGTGCCAGCAGCTTGTATGCCAAAAACATTCAGTACTTC.

This chain joins TRBV19 and TRBJ1-1, with 7 bases identical to TRBD1. Germline loops: CDR1 LNHDA, CDR2 SQIVND (reference sequence). This CDR3 is built from 14 residues. V gave up 5 bases and J gave up 8 bases; unmatched junction bases: 11. The CDR3 DNA reads as TGTGCCAGTAGTCCCCACCGGGACAGACCAGAAGCTTTCTTT. Translated: CASSPHRDRPEAFF.

This clonotype has a count of ten or more. This chain uses TRBV6-5 with TRBJ1-6; 8 bases align to TRBD1. This CDR3 has 15 residues. V shed 5 bases, J shed 10 bases, and the junction held 10 bases outside the gene matches. The V gene's germline CDR1 is MNHEY and CDR2 SVGAGI. The CDR3 loop is CASSRRGTGGSPLHF. In nucleotides, the CDR3 is TGTGCCAGCAGTCGTAGGGGAACAGGGGGATCACCCCTCCACTTT.

This clonotype was counted only a few times. This chain connects TRBV5-6 to TRBJ2-5, with 12 bases aligning to TRBD2. The CDR3 loop spans 15 amino acids. Germline V CDR1 and CDR2: SGHDT, YYEEEE. The junction had 5 bases not matched to a gene; V was cut back by 4 bases and J by 4 bases. CDR3 DNA: TGTGCCAGCAGCCGACTAGCGGGGGACCGAGAGACCCAGTACTTC. Amino acids: CASSRLAGDRETQYF.

The chain recombines TRBV7-2 with TRBJ2-1; 8 bases align to TRBD2. V lost 3 bases, J lost 2 bases, and 6 bases stayed unmatched. CDR3 size: 16 residues. CDR1 and CDR2 (germline): SGHTA, FQGNSA. CDR3 sequence: CASSLYTSGTYNEQFF. CDR3 bases: TGTGCCAGCAGCTTGTATACTAGCGGCACCTACAATGAGCAGTTCTTC.

This clonotype has ten or more counts. The V and J genes are TRBV6-1 and TRBJ2-7, with no clear D. The CDR3 sequence is 13 residues long. V lost 4 bases and J lost 6, with 13 bases in between. CDR1 is MNHNS and CDR2 is SASEGT in the germline V gene. Written as DNA, the CDR3 is TGTGCCAGCAGTGTTCAACAAGATTTCGAGCAGTACTTC. As protein: CASSVQQDFEQYF.

This clonotype was picked up a small number of times. This rearrangement joins TRBV20-1 to TRBJ1-2; maybe TRBD1 (5 bases). CDR1 and CDR2 from the germline V gene are DFQATT and SNEGSKA (reference sequence). V was pared by 5 bases and J by 8 bases, with 15 bases between. The CDR3 spans 12 residues. The chain's CDR3 is CSARKTGFGYTF. The CDR3 DNA is TGCAGTGCTCGTAAAACAGGTTTCGGCTACACCTTC.